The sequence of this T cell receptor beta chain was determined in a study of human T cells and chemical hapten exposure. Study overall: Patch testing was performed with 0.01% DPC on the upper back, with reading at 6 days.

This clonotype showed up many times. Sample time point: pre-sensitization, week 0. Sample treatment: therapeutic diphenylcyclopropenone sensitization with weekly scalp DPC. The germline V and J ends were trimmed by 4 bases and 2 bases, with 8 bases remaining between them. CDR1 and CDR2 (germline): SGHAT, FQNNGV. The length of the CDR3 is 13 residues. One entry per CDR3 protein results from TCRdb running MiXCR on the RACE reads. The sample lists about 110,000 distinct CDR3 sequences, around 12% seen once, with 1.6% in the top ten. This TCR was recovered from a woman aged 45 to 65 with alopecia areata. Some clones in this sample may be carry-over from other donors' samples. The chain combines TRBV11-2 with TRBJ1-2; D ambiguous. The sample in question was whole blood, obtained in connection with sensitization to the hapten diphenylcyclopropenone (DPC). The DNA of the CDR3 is TGTGCCAGCAGCTATACAGTAAACTATGGCTACACCTTC. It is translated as CASSYTVNYGYTF.